This T cell receptor beta chain was sequenced in a study of shared clonotypes between healthy human individuals. Sequencing used immunoSEQ multiplex PCR; TCRdb keeps in-frame clones, though not all of them. The sample has about 2.4 million clones; over 85% are singletons. Germline loops: CDR1 SNHLY, CDR2 FYNNEI. The V gene end was trimmed by 6 bases and the J gene end by 7 bases; junction bases not matched to a gene: 9. The CDR3 sequence is 14 residues long. This clonotype originated in a man aged 18 to 30 in good health. Some clones in this sample may be carry-over from other donors' samples. The sample was naive CD4+ T cells from PBMCs. The sample's subset: CD45RA+ positively selected. This rearrangement joins TRBV2 to TRBJ1-5; 7 nucleotides match TRBD1. The CDR3, as DNA: TGTGCCAGCAGCATCGAAACAGGGGAACAGCCCCAGCATTTT. The encoded protein is CASSIETGEQPQHF.